Here is one T cell receptor (beta chain) with its context. Which antigen it targets is not known. There are no base qualities to consult, and no much larger clone falls within one base. Different DNA sequences within this sample yield the same CDR3. The germline V gene provides CDR1 ENHRY and CDR2 SYGVKD. V is pared back by 3 bases and J by 2 bases, with 0 bases lying between the germline termini. The cysteine opens and the phenylalanine closes a CDR3 of 11 amino acids. CDR3 DNA only is kept here, 33 bases in frame from base 1. The donors were healthy, HIV-negative adults with no recently reported acute infections or vaccinations. Every donor was a Caucasian adult residing in Nashville, Tennessee, USA. CD8 memory samples were composed of magnetically selected CD45RO+ cells combined with CCR7-negative CD45RA+ effector memory (TemRA) cells. Blood was collected by leukapheresis, and PBMCs were isolated by Ficoll-Histopaque density gradient centrifugation and then cryopreserved in liquid nitrogen vapor phase. Purity and quantity of every magnetically sorted T cell population were checked by analytical flow cytometry. Genomic DNA was isolated from each sorted fraction and quantified by UV absorbance on a Nanodrop 2000c.

Using the deep immunoSEQ assay, TCR CDR3 regions were amplified from genomic DNA by multiplex PCR. Genomic DNA extracted from each cell subset was distributed evenly over all wells of several immunoSEQ 96-well plates, and each plate served as one replicate. For sorted subsets, roughly 200 ng of genomic DNA, equivalent to 30,000 or so T cell genomes, went into each replicate PCR. Purified libraries were measured with a Qubit 3.0 fluorometer, size-checked on a Bioanalyzer 2100, and measured again with the KAPA Library Quantification kit. Each immunoSEQ 96-well plate was sequenced on its own single-read 150-cycle Illumina NextSeq 550 flow cell. Regarding the original processing steps: Because only junctional sequences without quality scores were contained in the immunoSEQ output, filtering matching that applied to full-length reads could not be performed. To assign V/J genes and CDR3, sequences were annotated using PyIR, a Python wrapper for IgBLAST v1.9, with IMGT germline references. Reads were filtered out if the reads had weak V/J assignments (E-value above 1e-6), no CDR3, stop codons, out-of-frame junctions, or ambiguous translated residues. V3J clonotypes were defined as sequences sharing the same inferred V gene, J gene, and CDR3 amino acid sequence. Percentage overlap between repertoires was calculated by dividing the number of shared unique clonotypes by the size of the smaller repertoire. Richness of each repertoire was evaluated using RTK rarefaction, the Chao1 estimator, and Recon v2.1 estimates of unobserved clonotypes. Generation probabilities for all TCRbeta clonotypes obtained by the gDNA method from a handful of donors were computed using OLGA. TCRdb carries this immuneACCESS record with in-frame sequences only. Its versions omit some clonotypes, under half of them owing to an unresolved V gene in the studies checked, with the rest unexplained. That table gives V, J and clone size, and the DNA gave D and trimming. For this sample the table gives approximately 350,000 clones, of which about 97% were detected only once. Together, the top ten hold about 0.32% of the sample.

The sample comes from a study of shared clonotypes between healthy human individuals (dated by TCRdb to the early 2020s). Broadly, across the study: The cohort comprised a couple of women and a few men aged 18 to 49 years. For each donor, CD4 naive and CD4 memory were each run on three plates, CD8 naive on two plates, and CD8 memory on one plate. To estimate repertoire size and how much clonotypes are shared between individuals, the study performed deep sequencing of blood TCR repertoires from about five healthy adults. To increase sequencing depth and limit assay-specific biases, TCR repertoire library preparation and sequencing were carried out by different laboratories using diverse techniques. Per donor, leukapheresis produced somewhere between about 0.8 and 9 billion PBMCs.

Overall study outcomes, separate from this receptor: Estimated clonotype richness was generally larger for naive than for memory subsets. Only blood was sampled, and tissue TCR repertoires likely differ from those in blood. Incomplete sequencing was indicated by rarefaction of sorted-subset datasets, despite the large sequencing depth. About 5% of naive CD4, 3.5% of naive CD8, about 2.5% of memory CD4, and around 0.4% of memory CD8 clonotypes were shared across several donors. Pairwise subsampling indicated that sequencing depth was expected to affect the degree of clonotype sharing among donors. Compared with non-shared clonotypes, clonotypes shared by all four sorted-subset donors had higher generation probabilities. The small number of donors limited the genetic and exposure-history diversity represented.

Material: memory CD8+ T cells sorted from blood. The cell subset or site label, as the study defines it: CD45RO+ cells pooled with CCR7-negative TemRA cells. The sequence derives from a man between 25 and 39 years old in good health. The sequence is built from TRBV10-3 and TRBJ2-3, with the D gene uncertain. The CDR3 loop reads CAISDTDTQYF. The nucleotides read TGTGCCATCAGTGACACAGATACGCAGTATTTT.